Included here is one TCR beta chain sequence, with context. The antigen is undetermined. This record comes from a study of CXCR3-negative and CXCR3-positive naive CD8 T cells. Overall study findings and caveats: CXCR3-negative and CXCR3-positive naive cells shared comparable TRBV-TRBJ usage, but memory cells did not. Comparably high diversity marked both naive subsets, whereas memory CD8+ cells had much lower diversity. CXCR3-positive naive cells carried more hydrophobic TRB CDR3s than CXCR3-negative naive cells did.

Libraries were UMI-labeled 5' RACE TRB cDNA. TCRdb re-called the 5' RACE reads; one entry per CDR3 protein, DNA not given. The sample table sets out under 50,000 distinct CDR3 sequences. This receptor was taken from a human donor in good health. Some clones in this sample may be carry-over from other donors' samples. What was sequenced was naive CXCR3- CD8+ T cells from blood. Sample subset: CD45RO-CCR7+CD27+CD95- naive CD8+ T cells lacking CXCR3 (TNR3-).

CDR3 protein: CSATGLAGIQYF. The chain has TRBV29-1 and TRBJ2-4; the TRBD2 assignment by TCRdb is unverifiable without DNA. The CDR3 has 12 amino acids. The germline V gene encodes CDR1 SQVTM and CDR2 ANQGSEA.